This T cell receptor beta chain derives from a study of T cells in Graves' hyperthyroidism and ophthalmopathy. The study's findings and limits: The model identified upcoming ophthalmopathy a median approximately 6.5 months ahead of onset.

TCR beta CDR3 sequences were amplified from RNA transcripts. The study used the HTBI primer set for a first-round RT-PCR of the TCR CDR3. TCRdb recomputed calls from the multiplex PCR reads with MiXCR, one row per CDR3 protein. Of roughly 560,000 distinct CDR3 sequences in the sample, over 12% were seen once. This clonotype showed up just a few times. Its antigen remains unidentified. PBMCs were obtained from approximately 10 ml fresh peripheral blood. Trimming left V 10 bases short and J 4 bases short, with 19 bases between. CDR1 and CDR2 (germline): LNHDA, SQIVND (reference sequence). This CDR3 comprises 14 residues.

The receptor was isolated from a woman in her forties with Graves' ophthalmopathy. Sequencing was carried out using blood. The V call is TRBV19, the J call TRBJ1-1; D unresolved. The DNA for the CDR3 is TGTGCCACTACGAAGAGACAAGGTTCCACTGAAGCTTTCTTT. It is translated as CATTKRQGSTEAFF.